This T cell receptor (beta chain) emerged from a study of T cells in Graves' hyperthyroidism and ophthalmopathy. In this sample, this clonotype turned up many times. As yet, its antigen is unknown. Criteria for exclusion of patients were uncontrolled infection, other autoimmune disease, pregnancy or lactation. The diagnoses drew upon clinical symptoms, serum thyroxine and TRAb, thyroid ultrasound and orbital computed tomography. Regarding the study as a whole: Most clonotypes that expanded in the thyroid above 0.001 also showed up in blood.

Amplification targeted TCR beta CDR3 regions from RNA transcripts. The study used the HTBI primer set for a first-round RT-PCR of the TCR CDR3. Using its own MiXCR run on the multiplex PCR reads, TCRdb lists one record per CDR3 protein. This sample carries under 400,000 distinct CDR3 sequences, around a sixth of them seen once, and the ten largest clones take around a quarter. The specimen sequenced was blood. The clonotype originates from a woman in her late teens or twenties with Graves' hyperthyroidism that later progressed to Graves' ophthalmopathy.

The CDR3 sequence is CASSYATRGNNEQFF. In DNA form, the CDR3 reads TGTGCCAGCAGTTACGCGACTAGGGGAAACAATGAGCAGTTCTTC. The rearrangement uses TRBV6-6 and TRBJ2-1, with a weak D call TRBD2 (6 bases). Germline lookup yields CDR1 MNHNY and CDR2 SVGAGI (reference sequence). V dropped 2 bases and J dropped 5 bases, with 13 bases sitting between them. The CDR3 contains 15 residues.